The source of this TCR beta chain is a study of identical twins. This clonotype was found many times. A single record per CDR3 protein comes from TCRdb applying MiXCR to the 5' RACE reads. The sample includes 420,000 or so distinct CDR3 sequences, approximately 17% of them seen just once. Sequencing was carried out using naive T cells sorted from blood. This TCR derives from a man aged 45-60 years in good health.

The DNA of the CDR3 is TGTGCCAGCAGCTTGGACAGCCCGAACACCGGGGAGCTGTTTTTT. Its protein is CASSLDSPNTGELFF. J is TRBJ2-2 and V is TRBV5-6; D gene unclear. CDR1 is SGHDT, CDR2 YYEEEE, per germline. The CDR3 sequence is 15 residues long. V was pared by 0 bases and J by 0 bases, with 6 bases between.